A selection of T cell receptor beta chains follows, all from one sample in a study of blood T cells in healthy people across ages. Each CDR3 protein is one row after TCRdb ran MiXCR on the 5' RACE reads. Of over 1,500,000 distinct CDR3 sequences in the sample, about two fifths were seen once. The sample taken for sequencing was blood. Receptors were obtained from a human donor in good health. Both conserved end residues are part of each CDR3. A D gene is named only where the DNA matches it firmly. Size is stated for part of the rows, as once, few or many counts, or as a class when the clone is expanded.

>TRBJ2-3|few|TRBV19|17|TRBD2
CASSWSAGGSSTDTQYF
TGTGCCAGTAGTTGGTCGGCGGGGGGGTCTAGCACAGATACGCAGTATTTT
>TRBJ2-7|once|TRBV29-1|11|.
CSVAVYNEQYF
TGCAGCGTTGCCGTATACAATGAGCAGTACTTC
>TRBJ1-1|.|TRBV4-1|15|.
CASSQEIQIGTEAFF
TGCGCCAGCAGCCAAGAGATCCAGATTGGCACTGAAGCTTTCTTT
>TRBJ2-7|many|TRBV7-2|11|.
CASSHSYEQYF
TGTGCCAGCAGCCACTCCTACGAGCAGTACTTC
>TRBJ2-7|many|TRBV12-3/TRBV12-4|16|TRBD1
CASSLGGQSLYYEQYF
TGTGCCAGCAGTTTAGGGGGACAGTCCCTCTACTACGAGCAGTACTTC
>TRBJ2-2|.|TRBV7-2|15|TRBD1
CASSSHRDRAGERFF
TGTGCCAGCAGCTCACACCGGGACAGAGCCGGGGAGCGGTTTTTT
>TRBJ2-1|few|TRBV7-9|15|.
CASSAPGRLFDEQFF
TGTGCCAGCAGCGCTCCGGGACGGTTATTCGATGAGCAGTTCTTC
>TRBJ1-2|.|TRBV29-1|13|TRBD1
CSVTGQRNYGYTF
TGCAGCGTCACGGGACAGAGGAACTATGGCTACACCTTC
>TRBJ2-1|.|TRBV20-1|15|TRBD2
CSATLAGLTPNEQFF
TGCAGTGCTACGTTAGCGGGGTTAACTCCCAATGAGCAGTTCTTC
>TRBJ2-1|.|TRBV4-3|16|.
CASSRDLGEPYNEQFF
TGCGCCAGCAGTCGAGATCTGGGGGAACCCTACAATGAGCAGTTCTTC
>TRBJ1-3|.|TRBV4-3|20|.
CASSQERRTPDRNSRNTIYF
TGCGCCAGCAGCCAAGAAAGAAGGACTCCGGACAGAAACTCTAGAAACACCATATATTTT
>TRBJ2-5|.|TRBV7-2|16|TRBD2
CASSQSSGGSLGEQYF
TGTGCCAGCAGCCAGTCTAGCGGGGGTTCCCTGGGAGAGCAGTACTTC
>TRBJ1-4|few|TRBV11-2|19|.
CASSPRLILGVGPDWKLFF
TGTGCCAGCAGCCCCCGGCTTATTCTAGGGGTAGGGCCCGATTGGAAACTGTTTTTT
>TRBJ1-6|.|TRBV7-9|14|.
CASSIDWGNSPLHF
TGTGCCAGCAGCATCGACTGGGGTAATTCACCCCTCCACTTT
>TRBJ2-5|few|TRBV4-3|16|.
CASSQDSLRIQETQYF
TGCGCCAGCAGCCAAGATTCCCTCCGCATCCAAGAGACCCAGTACTTC
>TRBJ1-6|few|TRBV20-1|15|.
CSASWGTSYNSPLHF
TGCAGTGCTAGTTGGGGAACCTCCTATAATTCACCCCTCCACTTT
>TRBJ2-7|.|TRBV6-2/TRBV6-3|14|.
CASTKGDGAYEQYF
TGTGCCAGCACCAAGGGGGACGGAGCTTACGAGCAGTACTTC
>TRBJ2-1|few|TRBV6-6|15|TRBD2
CASSYLAGDYNEQFF
TGTGCCAGCAGTTATCTAGCGGGAGATTACAATGAGCAGTTCTTC
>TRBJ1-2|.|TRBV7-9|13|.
CASSLTSPTGYTF
TGTGCCAGCAGCTTAACATCCCCGACTGGCTACACCTTC
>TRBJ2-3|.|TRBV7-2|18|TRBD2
CASSLVRTSGGAQDTQYF
TGTGCCAGCAGCTTAGTCCGAACTAGCGGGGGGGCACAAGATACGCAGTATTTT
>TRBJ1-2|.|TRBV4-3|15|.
CASSPEKGTFIGYTF
TGCGCCAGCAGCCCCGAAAAGGGGACCTTCATTGGCTACACCTTC
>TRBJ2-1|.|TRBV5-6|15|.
CASSGGYGLPDEQFF
TGTGCCAGCAGCGGAGGGTACGGCCTTCCCGATGAGCAGTTCTTC
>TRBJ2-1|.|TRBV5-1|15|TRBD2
CASSLAKEGGGEQFF
TGCGCCAGCAGCTTGGCCAAGGAGGGCGGGGGTGAGCAGTTCTTC
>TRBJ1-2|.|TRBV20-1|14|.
CSARMPRTDYGYTF
TGCAGTGCTAGAATGCCAAGAACTGACTATGGCTACACCTTC
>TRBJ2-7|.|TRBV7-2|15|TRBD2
CASSRGLALTYEQYF
TGTGCCAGCAGCCGAGGACTAGCGTTAACCTACGAGCAGTACTTC
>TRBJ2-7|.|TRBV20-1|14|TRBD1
CSARGTGKIHEQYF
TGCAGTGCTAGGGGGACAGGGAAGATCCACGAGCAGTACTTC
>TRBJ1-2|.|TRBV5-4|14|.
CASSPWGGRYGYTF
TGTGCCAGCAGCCCCTGGGGGGGCCGCTATGGCTACACCTTC
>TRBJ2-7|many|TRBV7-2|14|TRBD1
CASSEGTGGYEQYF
TGTGCCAGCAGCGAAGGGACAGGTGGATACGAGCAGTACTTC
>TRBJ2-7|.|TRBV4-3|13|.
CARPPELSSEQYF
TGCGCCAGGCCCCCAGAGCTCTCTTCCGAGCAGTACTTC
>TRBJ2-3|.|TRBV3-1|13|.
CASSQSDSNTQYF
TGTGCCAGCAGCCAAAGTGACAGCAATACGCAGTATTTT
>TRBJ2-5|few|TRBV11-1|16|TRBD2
CASSLGPGLAAETQYF
TGTGCCAGCAGCTTAGGTCCGGGACTAGCCGCGGAGACCCAGTACTTC
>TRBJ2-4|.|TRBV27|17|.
CASSPRGRAPIYNEQYF
TGTGCCAGCAGTCCGAGGGGCAGGGCCCCAATCTACAATGAGCAGTACTTC
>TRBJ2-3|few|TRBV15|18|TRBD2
CATSRDLPGGGTPDTQYF
TGTGCCACCAGCAGAGACCTCCCTGGCGGGGGAACTCCAGATACGCAGTATTTT
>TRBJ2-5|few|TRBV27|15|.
CASSFGPTTKETQYF
TGTGCCAGCAGTTTTGGCCCAACAACAAAAGAGACCCAGTACTTC
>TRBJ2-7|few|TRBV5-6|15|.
CASSLTGTATYEQYF
TGTGCCAGCAGCTTAACCGGGACGGCAACCTACGAGCAGTACTTC
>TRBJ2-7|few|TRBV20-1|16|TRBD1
CSARVDRGTYSYEQYF
TGCAGTGCTAGAGTGGACAGGGGGACCTACTCCTACGAGCAGTACTTC
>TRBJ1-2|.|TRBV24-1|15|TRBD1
CATSDSSTGRYGYTF
TGTGCCACCAGTGACTCCTCGACAGGGAGATATGGCTACACCTTC
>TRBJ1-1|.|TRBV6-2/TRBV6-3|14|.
CASTFEFSGAEAFF
TGTGCCAGCACCTTCGAGTTCAGCGGCGCTGAAGCTTTCTTT
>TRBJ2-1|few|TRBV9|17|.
CASSVESQGVSYNEQFF
TGTGCCAGCAGCGTAGAGAGTCAGGGAGTCTCCTACAATGAGCAGTTCTTC
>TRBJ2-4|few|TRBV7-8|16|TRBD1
CASSSDRVLAKNIQYF
TGTGCCAGCAGCTCAGACAGGGTTCTAGCCAAAAACATTCAGTACTTC
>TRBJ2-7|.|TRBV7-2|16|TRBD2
CASSLIHGRGGYEQYF
TGTGCCAGCAGCTTAATCCATGGGCGGGGGGGCTACGAGCAGTACTTC